This T cell receptor (beta chain) is from a study of yellow fever vaccine responses in identical twins. Findings and caveats of the study: As reported, the vaccine T cell response of twins seemed partly convergent and partly personalized.

In the case of this clonotype: What it recognizes is unknown.

V was trimmed by 0 bases and J by 1 base, leaving 9 bases between them. This CDR3 has 15 residues. The V gene's germline CDR1 is SGHDT and CDR2 YYEEEE. TCRdb recomputed calls from the RT-PCR reads with MiXCR, one row per CDR3 protein. The sample carries over a thousand distinct CDR3 sequences, roughly nine tenths recorded once. This specimen consisted of T cells from blood (PBMCs), unsorted or a sorted subset (not recorded which), obtained before or after yellow fever vaccination (not recorded which). V usage is TRBV5-6 and J usage is TRBJ2-3; D call uncertain. This clonotype was obtained from a female donor who received the yellow fever vaccine. This CDR3 reads CASSLVDLRTDTQYF. CDR3 DNA: TGTGCCAGCAGCTTGGTGGACCTCCGCACAGATACGCAGTATTTT.